This TCR beta chain was captured in a study of siplizumab effects on memory and regulatory T cells. The CDR3 loop spans 15 amino acids. V shed 3 bases and J shed 4 bases, with 13 bases lying between them. The V gene's germline CDR1 is LNHDA and CDR2 SQIVND (reference sequence). Method: immunoSEQ multiplex PCR; TCRdb's copy keeps in-frame clones and lacks some. The sample holds approximately 68,000 clones, under 95% seen once. The chain employs TRBV19 and TRBJ2-1; maybe TRBD2 (5 bases). The specimen was CD8+ T cells sorted from blood. The clonotype was recovered from a human donor in good health. CDR3 DNA sequence: TGTGCCAGTAGTATTGACGGACGGGGTTACAATGAGCAGTTCTTC. Translating gives CASSIDGRGYNEQFF. Using reference TRBV19 and TRBJ2-1 for the parts outside the CDR3, the full variable domain is DGGITQSPKYLFRKEGQNVTLSCEQNLNHDAMYWYRQDPGQGLRLIYYSQIVNDFQKGDIAEGYSVSREKKESFPLTVTSAQKNPTAFYLCASSIDGRGYNEQFFGPGTRLTVL.